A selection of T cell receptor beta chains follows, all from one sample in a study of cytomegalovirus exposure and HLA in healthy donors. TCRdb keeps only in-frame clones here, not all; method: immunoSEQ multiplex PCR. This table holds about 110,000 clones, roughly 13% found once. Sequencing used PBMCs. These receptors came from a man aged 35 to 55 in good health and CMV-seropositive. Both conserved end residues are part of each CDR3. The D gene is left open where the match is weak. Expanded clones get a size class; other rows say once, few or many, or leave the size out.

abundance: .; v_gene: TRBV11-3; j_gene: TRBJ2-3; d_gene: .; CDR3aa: CASSLSAGQTDTQYF; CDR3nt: TGTGCCAGCAGCTTAAGTGCGGGGCAGACAGATACGCAGTATTTT
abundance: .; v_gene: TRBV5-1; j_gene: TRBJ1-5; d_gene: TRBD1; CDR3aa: CASSLAGGNQPQHF; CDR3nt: TGCGCCAGCAGCTTGGCAGGGGGGAATCAGCCCCAGCATTTT
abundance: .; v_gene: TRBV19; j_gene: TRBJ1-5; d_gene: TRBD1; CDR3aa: CASSTGGGNQPQHF; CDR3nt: TGTGCCAGTAGCACAGGGGGAGGCAATCAGCCCCAGCATTTT
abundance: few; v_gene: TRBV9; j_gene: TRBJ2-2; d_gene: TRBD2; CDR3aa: CASSALSSGTNTGELFF; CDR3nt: TGTGCCAGCAGCGCCCTCTCTAGCGGGACAAACACCGGGGAGCTGTTTTTT
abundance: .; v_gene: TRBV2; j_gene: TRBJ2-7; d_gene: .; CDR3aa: CASSDPTQGVQNEQYF; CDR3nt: TGTGCCAGCAGTGATCCGACACAGGGCGTCCAGAACGAGCAGTACTTC
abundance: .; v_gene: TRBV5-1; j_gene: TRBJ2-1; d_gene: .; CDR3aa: CASSLAGGRNEQFF; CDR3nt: TGCGCCAGCAGCTTGGCCGGAGGTCGCAATGAGCAGTTCTTC
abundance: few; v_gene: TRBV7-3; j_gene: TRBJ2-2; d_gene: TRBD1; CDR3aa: CASSLTRTGLNTGELFF; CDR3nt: TGTGCCAGCAGCTTAACCCGGACAGGGTTGAACACCGGGGAGCTGTTTTTT
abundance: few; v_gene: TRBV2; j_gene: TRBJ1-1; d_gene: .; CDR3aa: CASSEQGSNTEAFF; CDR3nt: TGTGCCAGCAGTGAACAGGGATCGAACACTGAAGCTTTCTTT
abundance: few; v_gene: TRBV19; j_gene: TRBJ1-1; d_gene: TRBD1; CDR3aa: CASTFPDRDTEAFF; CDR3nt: TGTGCCAGTACCTTCCCCGACAGGGACACTGAAGCTTTCTTT
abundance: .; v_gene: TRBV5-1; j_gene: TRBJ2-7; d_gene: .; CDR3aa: CASSAEIRSAGEQYF; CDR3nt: TGCGCCAGCAGCGCCGAGATCAGGAGTGCGGGGGAGCAGTACTTC
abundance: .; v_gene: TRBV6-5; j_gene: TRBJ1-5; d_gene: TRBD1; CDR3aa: CASSRDRGPHQPQHF; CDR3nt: TGTGCCAGCAGCAGGGACAGGGGGCCGCATCAGCCCCAGCATTTT
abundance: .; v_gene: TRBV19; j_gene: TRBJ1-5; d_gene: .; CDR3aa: CASSIARSPQHF; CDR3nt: TGTGCCAGTAGTATAGCACGGTCGCCCCAGCATTTT
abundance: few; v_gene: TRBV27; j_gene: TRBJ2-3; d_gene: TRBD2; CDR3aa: CASRPMEGGPGDTQYF; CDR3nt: TGTGCCAGCAGACCCATGGAGGGAGGGCCAGGAGATACGCAGTATTTT
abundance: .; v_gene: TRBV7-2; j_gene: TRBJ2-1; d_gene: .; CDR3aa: CASSLGAGRVEQFF; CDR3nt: TGTGCCAGCAGCTTGGGAGCGGGCCGGGTGGAGCAGTTCTTC
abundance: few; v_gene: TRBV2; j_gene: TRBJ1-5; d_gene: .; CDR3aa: CASKRGENSNQPQHF; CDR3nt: TGTGCCAGTAAACGGGGGGAAAATAGCAATCAGCCCCAGCATTTT
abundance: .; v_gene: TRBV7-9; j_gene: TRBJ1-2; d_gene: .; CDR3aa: CASSLVVGDNYGYTF; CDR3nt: TGTGCCAGCAGCCTGGTTGTAGGGGATAACTATGGCTACACCTTC
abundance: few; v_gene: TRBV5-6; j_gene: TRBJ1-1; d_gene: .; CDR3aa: CASRPDRSTGAFF; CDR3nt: TGTGCCAGCAGACCCGACAGGTCTACAGGGGCTTTCTTT
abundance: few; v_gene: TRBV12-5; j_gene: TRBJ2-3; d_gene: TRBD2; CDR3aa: CASGKGLVDSTDTQYF; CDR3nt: TGTGCTAGTGGTAAGGGACTAGTGGATAGCACAGATACGCAGTATTTT
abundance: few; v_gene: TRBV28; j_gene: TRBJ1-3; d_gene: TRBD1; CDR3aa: CASLTGGATGNTIYF; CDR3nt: TGTGCCAGCCTCACAGGGGGCGCAACGGGAAACACCATATATTTT
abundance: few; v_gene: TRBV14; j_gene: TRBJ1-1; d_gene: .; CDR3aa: CASSQWVGVVEAFF; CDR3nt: TGTGCCAGCAGCCAATGGGTGGGCGTGGTTGAAGCTTTCTTT
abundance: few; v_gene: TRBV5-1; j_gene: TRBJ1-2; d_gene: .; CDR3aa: CASSLVGGSGDGYTF; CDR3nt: TGCGCCAGCAGCTTGGTCGGGGGGTCGGGTGATGGCTACACCTTC
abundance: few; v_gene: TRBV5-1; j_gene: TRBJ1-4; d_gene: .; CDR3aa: CASSRLWAGVTNEKLFF; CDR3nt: TGCGCCAGCAGCCGACTCTGGGCAGGGGTAACTAATGAAAAACTGTTTTTT
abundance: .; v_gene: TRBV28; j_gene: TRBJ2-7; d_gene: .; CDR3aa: CASRLDRSYEQYF; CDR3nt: TGTGCCAGCAGGCTAGACAGGTCCTACGAGCAGTACTTC
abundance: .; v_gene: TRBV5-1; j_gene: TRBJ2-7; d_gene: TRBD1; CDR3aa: CASSLTGGYEQYF; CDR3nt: TGCGCCAGCAGCTTAACAGGGGGCTACGAGCAGTACTTC
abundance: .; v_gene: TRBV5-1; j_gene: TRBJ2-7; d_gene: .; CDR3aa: CASSLEGSRYEQYF; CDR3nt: TGCGCCAGCAGCTTGGAGGGGTCTCGCTACGAGCAGTACTTC
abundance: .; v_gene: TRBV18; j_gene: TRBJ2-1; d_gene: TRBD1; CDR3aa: CASSPTGGAGNEQFF; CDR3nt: TGTGCCAGCTCCCCCACAGGGGGCGCGGGGAATGAGCAGTTCTTC
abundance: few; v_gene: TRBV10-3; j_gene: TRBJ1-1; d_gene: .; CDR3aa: CAISDPRNTEAFF; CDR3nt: TGTGCCATCAGTGACCCCAGGAACACTGAAGCTTTCTTT
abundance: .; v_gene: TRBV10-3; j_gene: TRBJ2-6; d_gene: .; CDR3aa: CAISGGQFGANVLTF; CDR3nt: TGTGCCATCAGTGGTGGACAGTTTGGGGCCAACGTCCTGACTTTC
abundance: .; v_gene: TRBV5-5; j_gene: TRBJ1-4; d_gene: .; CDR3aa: CASSTRGGTNEKLFF; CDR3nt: TGTGCCAGCAGCACCAGGGGTGGAACTAATGAAAAACTGTTTTTT
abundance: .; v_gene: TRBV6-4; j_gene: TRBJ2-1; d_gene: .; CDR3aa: CASTSRAGGNEQFF; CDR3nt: TGTGCCAGCACCTCGCGAGCGGGTGGCAATGAGCAGTTCTTC
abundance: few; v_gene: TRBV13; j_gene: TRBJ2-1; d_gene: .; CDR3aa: CASSSYGTGYNEQFF; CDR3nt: TGTGCCAGCAGCTCCTACGGGACTGGATACAATGAGCAGTTCTTC
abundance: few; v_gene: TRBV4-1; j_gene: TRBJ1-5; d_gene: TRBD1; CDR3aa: CASSQENRGVSGQPQHF; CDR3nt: TGCGCCAGCAGCCAAGAAAACAGGGGGGTTTCCGGTCAGCCCCAGCATTTT
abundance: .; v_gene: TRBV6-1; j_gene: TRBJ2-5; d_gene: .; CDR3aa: CASTGDGSETQYF; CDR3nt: TGTGCCAGCACCGGGGATGGTAGTGAGACCCAGTACTTC
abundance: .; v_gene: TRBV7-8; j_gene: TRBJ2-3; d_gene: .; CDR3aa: CASSLERVWGRSYF; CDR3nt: TGTGCCAGCAGCTTAGAAAGGGTATGGGGCCGGTCTTATTTT
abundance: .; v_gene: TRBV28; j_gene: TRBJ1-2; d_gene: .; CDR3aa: CASRASGGAYGYTF; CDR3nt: TGTGCCAGCAGGGCCTCCGGGGGGGCGTATGGCTACACCTTC
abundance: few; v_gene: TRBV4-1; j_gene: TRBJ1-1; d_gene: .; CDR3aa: CASSQEGGRPNTEAFF; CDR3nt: TGCGCCAGCAGCCAAGAGGGAGGACGGCCGAACACTGAAGCTTTCTTT
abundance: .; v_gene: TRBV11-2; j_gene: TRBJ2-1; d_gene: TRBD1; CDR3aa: CASSLLRDSQFF; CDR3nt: TGTGCCAGCAGCTTACTCCGGGACAGTCAGTTCTTC
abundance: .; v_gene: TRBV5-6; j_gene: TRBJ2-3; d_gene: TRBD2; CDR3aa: CASSLETSGSTDTQYF; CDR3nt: TGTGCCAGCAGCTTGGAGACTAGCGGGAGCACAGATACGCAGTATTTT
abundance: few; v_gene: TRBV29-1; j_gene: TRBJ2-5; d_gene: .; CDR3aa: CSVLKAQETQYF; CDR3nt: TGCAGCGTTTTGAAAGCACAAGAGACCCAGTACTTC
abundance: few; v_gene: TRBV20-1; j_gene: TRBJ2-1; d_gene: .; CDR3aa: CSAPYNEQFF; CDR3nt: TGCAGTGCTCCGTATAATGAGCAGTTCTTC
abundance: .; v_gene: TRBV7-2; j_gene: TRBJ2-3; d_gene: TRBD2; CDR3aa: CASSRGLAAADTQYF; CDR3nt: TGTGCCAGCAGCCGAGGACTAGCCGCGGCAGATACGCAGTATTTT
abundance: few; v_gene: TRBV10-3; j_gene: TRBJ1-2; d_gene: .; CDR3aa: CAIRTTENYGYTF; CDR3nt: TGTGCCATCAGAACAACAGAGAACTATGGCTACACCTTC
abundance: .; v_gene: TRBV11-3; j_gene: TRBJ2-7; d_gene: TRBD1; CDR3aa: CASSLEAGGGNYEQYF; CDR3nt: TGTGCCAGCAGCTTAGAGGCAGGGGGCGGAAACTACGAGCAGTACTTC
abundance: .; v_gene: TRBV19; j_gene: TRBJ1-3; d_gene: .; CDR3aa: CASSIGATSSGNTIYF; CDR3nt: TGTGCCAGTAGTATAGGAGCAACGAGCTCTGGAAACACCATATATTTT
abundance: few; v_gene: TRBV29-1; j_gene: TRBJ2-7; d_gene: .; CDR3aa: CSVDSGQSGEQYF; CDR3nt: TGCAGCGTTGACTCAGGGCAAAGTGGCGAGCAGTACTTC
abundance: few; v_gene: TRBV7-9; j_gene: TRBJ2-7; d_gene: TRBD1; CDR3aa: CASSSPGQGKGEQYF; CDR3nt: TGTGCCAGCAGCTCGCCGGGACAGGGAAAAGGCGAGCAGTACTTC
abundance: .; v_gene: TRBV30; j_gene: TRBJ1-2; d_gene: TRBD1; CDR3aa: CAWSGTGADGYTF; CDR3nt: TGTGCCTGGAGTGGGACAGGGGCTGATGGCTACACCTTC
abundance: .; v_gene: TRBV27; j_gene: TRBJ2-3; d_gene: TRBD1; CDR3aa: CASSDRTGSHTQYF; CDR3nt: TGTGCCAGCAGTGATAGGACAGGGTCGCATACGCAGTATTTT
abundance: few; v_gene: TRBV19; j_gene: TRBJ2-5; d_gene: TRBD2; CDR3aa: CASSPSGTSLETQYF; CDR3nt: TGTGCCAGTAGTCCATCCGGGACTAGCTTGGAGACCCAGTACTTC
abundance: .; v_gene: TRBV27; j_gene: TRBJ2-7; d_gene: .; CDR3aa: CASSLSIGGLEQYF; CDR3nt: TGTGCCAGCAGTTTAAGTATAGGGGGTCTCGAGCAGTACTTC
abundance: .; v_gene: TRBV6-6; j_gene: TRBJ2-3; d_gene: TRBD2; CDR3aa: CAATGQREWDTQYF; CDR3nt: TGTGCCGCCACGGGCCAGCGGGAGTGGGATACGCAGTATTTT
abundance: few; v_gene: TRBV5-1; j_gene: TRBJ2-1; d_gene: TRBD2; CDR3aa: CASSLVSGGHSHEQFF; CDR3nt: TGCGCCAGCAGCTTGGTGTCGGGAGGCCATTCCCATGAGCAGTTCTTC